This is a list of T cell receptor beta chains from one sample in a study of blood T cells in healthy people across ages. One entry per CDR3 protein results from TCRdb running MiXCR on the 5' RACE reads. The sample includes roughly 800,000 distinct CDR3 sequences, approximately 24% of them seen just once. A further study also used this sample, focusing on T cells of mothers and their children.

The sample taken for sequencing was blood. All receptors derive from a boy under 18 in good health. Both conserved end residues are part of each CDR3. D genes are given only for firm matches. Size is stated for part of the rows, as once, few or many counts, or as a class when the clone is expanded.

clone size,J gene,V gene,D gene,CDR3 protein,CDR3 DNA
few,TRBJ2-2,TRBV20-1,NA,CSARARAANTGELFF,TGCAGTGCTAGGGCTCGAGCGGCGAACACCGGGGAGCTGTTTTTT
NA,TRBJ2-3,TRBV3-1,NA,CASSQAPGNTDTQYF,TGTGCCAGCAGCCAAGCACCGGGGAACACAGATACGCAGTATTTT
few,TRBJ2-1,TRBV24-1,TRBD2,CATSDRSGGARNEQFF,TGTGCCACCAGTGATCGTAGCGGGGGGGCCAGGAATGAGCAGTTCTTC
many,TRBJ1-4,TRBV12-3/TRBV12-4,NA,CASSYISTNEKLFF,TGTGCCAGCAGTTACATCTCAACTAATGAAAAACTGTTTTTT
few,TRBJ2-2,TRBV10-3,TRBD2,CAISPFGGENTGELFF,TGTGCCATCAGCCCCTTCGGGGGGGAAAACACCGGGGAGCTGTTTTTT
NA,TRBJ1-1,TRBV29-1,NA,CSVAVVANTEAFF,TGCAGCGTTGCCGTCGTAGCGAACACTGAAGCTTTCTTT
few,TRBJ1-6,TRBV7-6,NA,CASSLEGGISYNSPLHF,TGTGCCAGCAGCTTAGAAGGGGGGATTTCCTATAATTCACCCCTCCACTTT
NA,TRBJ2-1,TRBV5-1,TRBD1,CAGSSQGDPYNEQFF,TGCGCCGGCAGCTCTCAGGGGGACCCCTACAATGAGCAGTTCTTC
few,TRBJ2-1,TRBV14,NA,CASTTKLRGEQFF,TGTGCCAGCACGACCAAACTTCGAGGTGAGCAGTTCTTC
few,TRBJ1-2,TRBV6-5,NA,CASRNRERGYGYTF,TGTGCCAGCAGAAACAGGGAGAGGGGCTATGGCTACACCTTC
NA,TRBJ2-1,TRBV2,NA,CASSEFSPAEQFF,TGTGCCAGCAGTGAATTTTCCCCCGCCGAGCAGTTCTTC
NA,TRBJ2-7,TRBV7-6,NA,CASSTNGQLYEQYF,TGTGCCAGCAGCACCAACGGACAATTGTACGAGCAGTACTTC
NA,TRBJ2-4,TRBV28,NA,CASSLYTPSGNIQYF,TGTGCCAGCAGTTTATATACACCATCGGGGAACATTCAGTACTTC
few,TRBJ1-1,TRBV5-1,TRBD1,CASSPAGGQGINTEAFF,TGCGCCAGCAGCCCCGCGGGGGGACAGGGGATTAACACTGAAGCTTTCTTT
NA,TRBJ2-5,TRBV6-1,NA,CASSEAASAYF,TGTGCCAGCAGTGAAGCAGCTAGCGCGTACTTC
NA,TRBJ1-2,TRBV7-9,NA,CASSLVRAGYTF,TGTGCCAGCAGCTTAGTCAGGGCTGGCTACACCTTC
few,TRBJ2-1,TRBV7-2,NA,CASSSRRANEQFF,TGTGCCAGCAGTTCCCGGAGGGCGAATGAGCAGTTCTTC
few,TRBJ2-1,TRBV7-7,TRBD1,CARRQGRQREQFF,TGTGCTAGACGACAGGGTAGGCAACGTGAGCAGTTCTTC
few,TRBJ1-4,TRBV5-1,TRBD1,CASSLVGQGEKLFF,TGCGCCAGCAGCTTGGTGGGACAGGGGGAAAAACTGTTTTTT
few,TRBJ2-5,TRBV2,NA,CASSGSRGQTQYF,TGTGCCAGCAGTGGTTCAAGGGGACAGACCCAGTACTTC
NA,TRBJ2-1,TRBV4-2,NA,CASSQDNQLGGAYNEQFF,TGTGCCAGCAGCCAAGATAATCAACTCGGCGGGGCCTACAATGAGCAGTTCTTC
NA,TRBJ2-5,TRBV20-1,NA,CSAMEMQETQYF,TGCAGTGCCATGGAGATGCAAGAGACCCAGTACTTC